The 9 T cell receptor beta chains given below trace back to one sample, sequenced in a study of CD8 T cells in Susac syndrome. With random hexamers, 0.5 to 1 ug RNA was reverse transcribed. From the immunoSEQ multiplex PCR reads, TCRdb called clonotypes with MiXCR, one entry per CDR3 protein. The profile covers around 200,000 distinct CDR3 sequences, with approximately 95% appearing a single time and just over 0.08% taken by the ten largest. Sequencing input: CD4+ T cells from PBMCs. Source of these receptors: a human donor with multiple sclerosis.

CDR3 in DNA: TGCAGTCCGGGACTAGCGGGCACAGATACGCAGTATTTT. Residues: CSPGLAGTDTQYF. V gene TRBV20-1 combines with J gene TRBJ2-3; TRBD2 matches at 11 bases. CDR1 DFQATT and CDR2 SNEGSKA come from the germline V gene (reference sequence). Trimming removed 8 bases from V and 1 base from J; junction bases left unmatched: 2. The CDR3 totals 13 residues.

The V and J genes are TRBV6-5 and TRBJ2-2; TRBD1 is a possible D gene (6 bases). The germline gives CDR1 MNHEY, CDR2 SVGAGI. CDR3 size: 17 residues. The ends were cut back, 2 bases at V and 4 bases at J, with 17 bases in the middle. The CDR3 DNA follows: TGTGCCAGCAGTTACATTCCCCGGGACATCTCCACCGGGGAGCTGTTTTTT. Amino acid sequence: CASSYIPRDISTGELFF.

The rearrangement links TRBV24-1 to TRBJ2-5, with a tentative D call TRBD1 (5 bases). V lost 4 bases and J 3 bases, leaving 17 bases between the germline ends. In germline, CDR1 is KGHDR, CDR2 SFDVKD. The CDR3 length is 16 residues. CDR3 DNA: TGTGCCACCAGTGAGAGTAGGGGCCTACGTAAAGAGACCCAGTACTTC. This sequence encodes CATSESRGLRKETQYF.

The V gene is TRBV6-6, the J gene TRBJ2-3, with TRBD1 identical over 11 bases. The V and J ends lost 6 bases and 5 bases, in that order; junction bases with no gene match: 7. Germline values: CDR1 MNHNY, CDR2 SVGAGI (reference sequence). The CDR3 runs 15 residues. Written as DNA, the CDR3 is TGTGCCAGCAGAAGAGGGACAGGGGGGAGAGATACGCAGTATTTT. Translated: CASRRGTGGRDTQYF.

The chain joins TRBV12-3 or TRBV12-4 to TRBJ2-3; D is uncertain. V gave up 5 bases and J gave up 0 bases, with 12 bases separating them. The length of the CDR3 is 15 residues. The CDR3 DNA follows: TGTGCCAGCAGTCACCTCTCGTTCAGCACAGATACGCAGTATTTT. Protein product: CASSHLSFSTDTQYF.

The chain couples TRBV3-1 to TRBJ1-2; no definite D call. V shed 4 bases and J shed 8 bases, with 14 bases lying between them. The CDR3 extends over 13 amino acids. Germline values: CDR1 LGHDT, CDR2 YNNKEL (reference sequence). The CDR3 DNA reads as TGTGCCAGCAGCCCTAGGACTGAATTGGGCTACACCTTC. Translated, it gives CASSPRTELGYTF.

The chain recombines TRBV13 with TRBJ1-1, with TRBD1 identical over 8 bases. In germline, CDR1 is PRHDT, CDR2 FYEKMQ (reference sequence). J lost 6 bases, V lost 4 bases, and 7 bases had no gene match. The CDR3 contains 14 residues. CDR3 amino acids: CASSWGTGNSEAFF. The CDR3 DNA reads as TGTGCCAGCAGCTGGGGGACAGGAAACTCTGAAGCTTTCTTT. The whole variable domain, filled in from reference TRBV13 and TRBJ1-1, reads AAGVIQSPRHLIKEKRETATLKCYPIPRHDTVYWYQQGPGQDPQFLISFYEKMQSDKGSIPDRFSAQQFSDYHSELNMSSLELGDSALYFCASSWGTGNSEAFFGQGTRLTVV.

The chain recombines TRBV25-1 with TRBJ2-2, with D unclear. The CDR3 consists of 13 residues. Germline CDR1 MGHDK, CDR2 SYGVNS. V lost 3 bases and J 7 bases, leaving 9 bases between the germline ends. The chain's CDR3 is CASSDTVGGELFF. The CDR3 nucleotides are TGTGCCAGCAGTGACACAGTAGGCGGGGAGCTGTTTTTT.

This chain connects TRBV6-5 to TRBJ2-3; D uncertain. Trimming shortened V by 5 bases and J by 4 bases, and 7 bases separated the two germline ends. This CDR3 has 12 amino acids. The V gene's germline CDR1 is MNHEY and CDR2 SVGAGI. CDR3 nucleotide sequence: TGTGCCAGCAGTCGAGTCGCAGATACGCAGTATTTT. Translating gives CASSRVADTQYF.